These 18 T cell receptor beta chains originate from one sample sequenced in a study of type 1 regulatory T cells. MiXCR was run by TCRdb on the reads, yielding one entry per CDR3 protein. The top ten hold approximately 2.2% of the sample, which has approximately 100,000 distinct CDR3 sequences, 25% to 40% seen once. Sequencing was done on a sample of CD4+ T cells, either the whole sample or a sorted fraction (not recorded which). These receptors all stem from a human donor in good health.

This clonotype was recorded a few times. This rearrangement joins TRBV6-2 or TRBV6-3 to TRBJ1-1; no clear D. V was pared by 8 bases and J by 1 base, with 8 bases between. This CDR3 comprises 12 residues. Germline assignment: CDR1 MNHEY and CDR2 SVGEGT. The CDR3 is CASLDPNTEAFF. CDR3 DNA: TGTGCCAGCTTGGACCCGAACACTGAAGCTTTCTTT.

The gene calls are TRBV5-6 and TRBJ2-3, with TRBD2 as a possible D gene (5 bases). The germline V and J ends were trimmed by 3 bases and 2 bases, with 16 bases remaining between them. Germline V gives CDR1 SGHDT, CDR2 YYEEEE. This CDR3 contains 16 residues. CDR3 sequence: CASSSLAFPNTDTQYF. The CDR3 bases are TGTGCCAGCAGCTCCCTAGCTTTCCCCAACACAGATACGCAGTATTTT.

The J gene is TRBJ2-1, the V gene TRBV2; the D is unclear. Trimming cost V 7 bases and J 5 bases, with 6 bases left between them. CDR1 is SNHLY, CDR2 FYNNEI, per germline. This CDR3 contains 11 residues. CDR3 sequence reads: CASITNNEQFF. CDR3 in DNA: TGTGCCAGCATTACTAACAATGAGCAGTTCTTC.

This clonotype occurred a few times. The chain combines TRBV7-2 with TRBJ2-5; D gene unclear. Trimming removed 2 bases from V and 7 bases from J, with 14 bases in between. CDR3 size: 14 residues. Per germline, CDR1 SGHTA and CDR2 FQGNSA. As DNA, the CDR3 is TGTGCCAGCAGCTTAAAGGCTCAAACTGGGACCCAGTACTTC. This encodes CASSLKAQTGTQYF.

This clonotype has just a few counts. The CDR3 region is CATRSGGLQETQYF. CDR3 DNA: TGTGCCACGCGATCAGGCGGCCTCCAAGAGACCCAGTACTTC. The chain is built from TRBV15 and TRBJ2-5; D ambiguous. Germline CDR1 reads LNHNV; CDR2 reads YYDKDF (reference sequence). Trimming removed 9 bases at V and 1 base at J, with 15 bases between. The CDR3 has 14 amino acids.

The gene calls are TRBV5-5 and TRBJ1-5, with D maybe TRBD1 (6 bases). The CDR3 totals 13 residues. V lost 0 bases to trimming and J lost 7 bases, with 8 bases between them. Germline loops: CDR1 SGHKS, CDR2 YYEKEE (reference sequence). The CDR3 region has the DNA TGTGCCAGCAGCTTGGATCAGGGGCAGCCCCAGCATTTT. Its protein product is CASSLDQGQPQHF.

This clonotype has more than one count but fewer than ten. The chain combines TRBV27 with TRBJ1-6, with D uncertain. This CDR3 has 12 residues. Per the germline V gene, CDR1 is MNHEY and CDR2 is SMNVEV (reference sequence). With 5 bases removed from V and 13 bases from J, the gap between germline ends came to 12 bases. The CDR3 bases are TGTGCCAGCAGTGCCCCCTTCAATCCCCTCCACTTT. It is translated as CASSAPFNPLHF.

The chain combines TRBV7-2 with TRBJ2-3, with D possibly being TRBD1 (7 bases). This CDR3 spans 16 amino acids. V lost 5 bases, J lost 4 bases, and 19 bases lay in between. Germline V gene lookup returns CDR1 SGHTA and CDR2 FQGNSA. In nucleotides, the CDR3 is TGTGCCAGCAGCCGAGGGGGGACAGAGTCAGCAGATACGCAGTATTTT. It encodes CASSRGGTESADTQYF.

In its sample, this clonotype was seen a few times. V usage is TRBV28 and J usage is TRBJ2-1; D may be TRBD2 (6 bases). This CDR3 spans 16 amino acids. Germline assignment: CDR1 MDHEN and CDR2 SYDVKM. V was cut by 5 bases and J by 2 bases, with 16 bases left in between. For the CDR3, the DNA is TGTGCCAGCAGTAGATCAGGCGGGGCTACCTACAATGAGCAGTTCTTC. Translating gives CASSRSGGATYNEQFF.

The V call is TRBV6-1, the J call TRBJ1-1; D remains unclear. Germline values: CDR1 MNHNS, CDR2 SASEGT. CDR3 size: 17 residues. V was pared by 7 bases and J by 4 bases, with 25 bases between. As DNA, the CDR3 is TGTGCCAGCACCCACCCTCCAGGTCTCCCAAGCGGCACTGAAGCTTTCTTT. Translated, it gives CASTHPPGLPSGTEAFF.

This clonotype turned up a few times. The chain links TRBV18 to TRBJ1-1; D remains unclear. The V end lost 2 bases, the J end lost 1 base, and 8 bases lay between the germline ends. Germline-derived CDR1 and CDR2 are KGHSH and LQKENI. There are 14 residues in the CDR3. Here the CDR3 reads CASSPGAENTEAFF. In DNA form, the CDR3 reads TGTGCCAGCTCACCAGGAGCAGAGAACACTGAAGCTTTCTTT.

V and J are TRBV10-3 and TRBJ2-5, with TRBD1 as a possible D gene (6 bases). The germline V and J ends were trimmed by 5 bases and 4 bases, with 20 bases remaining between them. The CDR3 is 16 residues long. From germline, CDR1 is ENHRY and CDR2 SYGVKD. CDR3 residues: CAISLNSQGFGETQYF. CDR3 DNA sequence: TGTGCCATCAGTCTTAATTCACAGGGTTTCGGAGAGACCCAGTACTTC.

A few counts support this clonotype. The J gene is TRBJ2-3, the V gene TRBV7-2, with D possibly matching TRBD2 (6 bases). The V and J ends lost 4 bases and 3 bases respectively, with 14 bases between them. The CDR3 sequence is 15 residues long. CDR1 is SGHTA, CDR2 FQGNSA, per germline. This CDR3 is CASSSRGSGTDTQYF. The CDR3 region has the DNA TGTGCCAGCAGCTCCCGGGGTAGCGGTACAGATACGCAGTATTTT.

V usage is TRBV7-8 and J usage is TRBJ2-3; perhaps TRBD1 as D (5 bases). V was trimmed by 5 bases and J by 2 bases, leaving 17 bases between them. The CDR3 has 16 residues. CDR1 is SGHVS, CDR2 FQNEAQ, per germline. The CDR3 DNA reads TGTGCCAGCAGCCGACCCAGGGTTCCCCACACAGATACGCAGTATTTT. It translates to CASSRPRVPHTDTQYF.

This clonotype occurred a few times. This chain links TRBV3-1 with TRBJ2-1; a weak D match, TRBD1 (6 bases). V gave up 1 base and J gave up 7 bases, with 8 bases separating them. The CDR3 spans 13 residues. Per the germline V gene, CDR1 is LGHDT and CDR2 is YNNKEL (reference sequence). The CDR3 DNA reads as TGTGCCAGCAGCCAAGCCAGGGGAAATGAGCAGTTCTTC. It codes for CASSQARGNEQFF.

The V call is TRBV6-1, the J call TRBJ1-5, with D unresolved. V dropped 1 base and J dropped 3 bases, with 19 bases sitting between them. CDR3 length equals 18 residues. In germline, CDR1 is MNHNS, CDR2 SASEGT. The CDR3 bases are TGTGCCAGCAGTGAAGGTGGGGTTCGCCTGGCCAACAATCAGCCCCAGCATTTT. Translating it yields CASSEGGVRLANNQPQHF.

The CDR3 here is CASSPPFQVDGYTF. The CDR3 coding sequence is TGTGCCAGCAGTCCTCCATTCCAGGTCGATGGCTACACCTTC. The V call is TRBV4-2, the J call TRBJ1-2; no definite D call. CDR1 and CDR2 (germline): LGHNA, YNFKEQ. CDR3 length: 14 amino acids. V lost 6 bases and J 6 bases, leaving 17 bases between the germline ends.

Turning to this clonotype: The CDR3 end shows no conserved phenylalanine or tryptophan, and so a read error is likely. The chain combines TRBV7-2 with TRBJ2-7; 8 bases agree with TRBD2. Germline V gene data show CDR1 as SGHTA and CDR2 as FQGNSA. V shed 1 base and J 1 base; nucleotides not matched to a gene: 9. The CDR3 runs 17 residues. The CDR3 region is CASSLGRLLAGSYEQYS. The CDR3 DNA follows: TGTGCCAGCAGCTTAGGGCGGTTGCTAGCGGGTTCCTACGAGCAGTACTCC.